This T cell receptor (beta chain) was captured in a study of T-cell memory formation after mild COVID-19. Study results and limitations: Among clones peaking at day 37 in the second wave, SARS-CoV-2 specificity remained unconfirmed. The CD4+ clones that contracted clustered mainly within CM and EM, and the CD8+ clones concentrated in EMRA. Pre-infection memory harbored some responding clones, suggesting cross-reactive memory joined.

Remarks on this clonotype: Antigen unknown. One junction end disagrees with the germline gene, perhaps due to a read error.

Germline V lookup: CDR1 SSHAT, CDR2 FNYEAQ (reference sequence). This CDR3 region has 14 residues. TCRalpha and TCRbeta libraries used 5'RACE with constant-segment primers and UMIs. TCRdb processed the 5' RACE reads anew with MiXCR; each CDR3 protein has one entry. Found here are hundreds of thousands of distinct CDR3 sequences, 25% to 30% of them singletons; the top ten hold approximately 13%. The sequencing input was PBMCs or a T cell subset sorted from them (not recorded which). V usage is TRBV7-7 and J usage is TRBJ2-7; no clear D gene. The clonotype was recovered from an adult woman who had mild COVID-19 (a few samples of this study predate the infection). Cell type and time point are not known. CDR3 bases: TGTGCTAGCAGCTTGCGCGTCGGTTTTGATGAGCAGTACTTC. Translated: CASSLRVGFDEQYF.